The clone carrying this T cell receptor (beta chain) showed up many times. Its antigen is unidentified. This sample was taken from a study of identical twins. The CDR3 runs 15 residues. Germline V gives CDR1 LGHDT, CDR2 YNNKEL (reference sequence). V was trimmed by 4 bases and J by 0 bases, leaving 10 bases between them. Via MiXCR, TCRdb re-called the 5' RACE reads, giving one row per CDR3 protein. The repertoire holds 200,000 to 250,000 distinct CDR3 sequences, with about 13% as singletons. Donors uniformly comprised healthy Caucasians. Findings and limits, study-wide: Cross-sectional statistical analysis was relied on for the conclusions, without the same donors being followed. Among beta out-of-frame sequences, excess sharing between twins appeared weaker.

These records were also assigned to another study, of yellow fever vaccine responses in identical twins.

The rearrangement links TRBV3-1 to TRBJ1-3; D is unresolved. The specimen sequenced was memory (CD45RO+) T cells sorted from blood. The source is a young woman in good health. The CDR3 is CASSPRIYSGNTIYF. The CDR3 nucleotides are TGTGCCAGCAGCCCCCGGATCTACTCTGGAAACACCATATATTTT.